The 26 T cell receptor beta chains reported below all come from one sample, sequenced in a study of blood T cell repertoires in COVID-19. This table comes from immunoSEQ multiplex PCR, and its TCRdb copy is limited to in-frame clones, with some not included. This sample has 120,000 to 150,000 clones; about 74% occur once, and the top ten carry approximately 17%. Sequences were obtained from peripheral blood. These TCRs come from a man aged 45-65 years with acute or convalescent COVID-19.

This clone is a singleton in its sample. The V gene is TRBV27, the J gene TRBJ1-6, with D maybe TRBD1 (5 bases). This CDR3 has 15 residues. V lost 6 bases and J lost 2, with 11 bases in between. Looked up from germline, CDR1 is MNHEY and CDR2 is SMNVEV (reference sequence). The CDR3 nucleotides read TGTGCCAGCAGGGAGGGGAGCCCCTATAATTCACCCCTCCACTTT. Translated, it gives CASREGSPYNSPLHF.

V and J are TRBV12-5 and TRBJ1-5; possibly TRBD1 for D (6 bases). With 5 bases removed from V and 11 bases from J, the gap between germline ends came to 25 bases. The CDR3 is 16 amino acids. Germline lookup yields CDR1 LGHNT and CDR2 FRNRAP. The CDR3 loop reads CASGRTRDTAGRTQHF. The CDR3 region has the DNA TGTGCTAGTGGTAGGACCCGGGACACCGCCGGTCGAACCCAGCATTTT.

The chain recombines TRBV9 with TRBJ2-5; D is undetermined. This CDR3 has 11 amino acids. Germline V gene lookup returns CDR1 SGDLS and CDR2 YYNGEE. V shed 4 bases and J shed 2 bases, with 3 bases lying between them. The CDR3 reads CASSSQETQYF. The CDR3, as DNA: TGTGCCAGCAGCTCTCAAGAGACCCAGTACTTC.

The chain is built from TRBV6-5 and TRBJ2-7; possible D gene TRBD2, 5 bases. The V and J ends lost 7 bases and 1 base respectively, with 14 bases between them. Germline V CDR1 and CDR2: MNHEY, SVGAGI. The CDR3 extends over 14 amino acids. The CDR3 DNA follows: TGTGCCAGCACCCCCGGCCGAGGGTCCTACGAGCAGTACTTC. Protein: CASTPGRGSYEQYF.

The CDR3 region has the DNA TGCAGCGTAACTAGCGGGACAGGAGAGCAGTACTTC. Protein: CSVTSGTGEQYF. The rearrangement joins TRBV29-1 to TRBJ2-7; TRBD2 matches 10 bases. Germline assignment: CDR1 SQVTM and CDR2 ANQGSEA. V shed 6 bases and J 7 bases; nucleotides not matched to a gene: 6. The CDR3 sequence is 12 residues long.

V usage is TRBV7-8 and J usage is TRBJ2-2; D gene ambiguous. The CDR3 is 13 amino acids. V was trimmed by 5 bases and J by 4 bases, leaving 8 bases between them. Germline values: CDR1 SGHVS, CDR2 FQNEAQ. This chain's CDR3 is CASSPGITGELFF. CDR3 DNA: TGTGCCAGCAGCCCCGGTATCACCGGGGAGCTGTTTTTT.

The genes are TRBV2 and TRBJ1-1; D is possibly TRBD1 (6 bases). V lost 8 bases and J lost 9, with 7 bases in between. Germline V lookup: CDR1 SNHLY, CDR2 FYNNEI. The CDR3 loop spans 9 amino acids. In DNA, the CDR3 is TGTGCCAGCGGGGGCAAAGCTTTCTTT. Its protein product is CASGGKAFF.

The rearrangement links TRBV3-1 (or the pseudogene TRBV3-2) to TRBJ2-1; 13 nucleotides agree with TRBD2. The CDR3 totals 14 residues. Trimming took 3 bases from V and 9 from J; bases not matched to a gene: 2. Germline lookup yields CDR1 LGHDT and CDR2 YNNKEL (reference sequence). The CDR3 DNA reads TGTGCCAGCAGCCAGGGACTAGCGGGATCTGAGCAGTTCTTC. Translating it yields CASSQGLAGSEQFF.

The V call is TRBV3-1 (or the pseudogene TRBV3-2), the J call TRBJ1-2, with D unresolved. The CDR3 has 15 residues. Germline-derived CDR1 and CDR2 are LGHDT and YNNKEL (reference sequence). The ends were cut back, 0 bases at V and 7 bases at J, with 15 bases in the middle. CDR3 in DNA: TGTGCCAGCAGCCAAGATCGCTCCTACGGCGGTGGCTACACCTTC. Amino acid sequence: CASSQDRSYGGGYTF.

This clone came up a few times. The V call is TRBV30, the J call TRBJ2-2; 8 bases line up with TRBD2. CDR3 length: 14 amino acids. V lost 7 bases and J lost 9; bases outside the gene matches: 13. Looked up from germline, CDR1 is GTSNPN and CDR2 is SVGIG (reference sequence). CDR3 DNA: TGTGCCTCCATAGCGGGGAGGTCGAGCCGGGAGCTGTTTTTT. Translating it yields CASIAGRSSRELFF.

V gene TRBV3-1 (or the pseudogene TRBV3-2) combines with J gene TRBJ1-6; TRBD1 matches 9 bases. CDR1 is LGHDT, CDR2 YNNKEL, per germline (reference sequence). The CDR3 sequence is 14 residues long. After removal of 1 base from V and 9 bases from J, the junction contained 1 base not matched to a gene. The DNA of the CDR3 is TGTGCCAGCAGCCAAGGGACAGGGGTTTCACCCCTCCACTTT. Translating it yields CASSQGTGVSPLHF.

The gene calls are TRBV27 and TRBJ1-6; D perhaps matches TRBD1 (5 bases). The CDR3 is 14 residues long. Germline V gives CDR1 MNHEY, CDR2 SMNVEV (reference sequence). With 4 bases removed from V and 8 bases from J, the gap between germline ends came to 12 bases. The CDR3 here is CASSSGHFDSPLHF. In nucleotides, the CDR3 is TGTGCCAGCAGTTCTGGACATTTCGATTCACCCCTCCACTTT.

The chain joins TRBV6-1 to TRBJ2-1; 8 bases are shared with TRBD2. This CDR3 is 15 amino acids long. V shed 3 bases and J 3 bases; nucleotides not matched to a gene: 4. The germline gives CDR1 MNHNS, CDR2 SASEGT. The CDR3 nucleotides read TGTGCCAGCAGTGATGGCGCGGGGGGCTACAATGAGCAGTTCTTC. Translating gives CASSDGAGGYNEQFF.

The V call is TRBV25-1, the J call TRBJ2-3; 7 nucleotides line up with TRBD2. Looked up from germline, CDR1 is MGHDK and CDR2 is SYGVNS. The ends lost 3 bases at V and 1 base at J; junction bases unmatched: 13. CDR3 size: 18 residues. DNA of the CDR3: TGTGCCAGCAGTGAGTACCCGGGTCGCGGGAGCCGCACAGATACGCAGTATTTT. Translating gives CASSEYPGRGSRTDTQYF.

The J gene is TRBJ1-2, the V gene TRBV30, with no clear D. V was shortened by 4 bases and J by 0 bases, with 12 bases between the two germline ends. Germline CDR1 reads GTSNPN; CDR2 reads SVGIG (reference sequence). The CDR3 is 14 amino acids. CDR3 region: CAWTRGSANYGYTF. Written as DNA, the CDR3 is TGTGCCTGGACCCGAGGCTCAGCTAACTATGGCTACACCTTC.

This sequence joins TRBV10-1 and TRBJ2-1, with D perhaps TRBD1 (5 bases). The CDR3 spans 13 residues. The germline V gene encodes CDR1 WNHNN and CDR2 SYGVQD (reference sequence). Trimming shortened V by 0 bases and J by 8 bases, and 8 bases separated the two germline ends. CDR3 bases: TGCGCCAGCAGTGAGTCGACAGTCGATGAGCAGTTCTTC. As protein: CASSESTVDEQFF.

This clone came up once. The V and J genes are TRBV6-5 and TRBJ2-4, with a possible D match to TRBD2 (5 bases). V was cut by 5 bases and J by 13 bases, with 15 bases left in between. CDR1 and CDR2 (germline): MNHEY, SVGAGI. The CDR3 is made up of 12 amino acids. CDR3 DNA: TGTGCCAGCAGTCCGGGGTGGAATACCCAGTACTTC. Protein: CASSPGWNTQYF.

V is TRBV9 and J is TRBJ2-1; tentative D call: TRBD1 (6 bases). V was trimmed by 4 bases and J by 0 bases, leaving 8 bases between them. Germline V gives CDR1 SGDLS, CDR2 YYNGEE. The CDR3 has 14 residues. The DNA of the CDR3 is TGTGCCAGCAGCACGGGACACTCCTACAATGAGCAGTTCTTC. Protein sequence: CASSTGHSYNEQFF.

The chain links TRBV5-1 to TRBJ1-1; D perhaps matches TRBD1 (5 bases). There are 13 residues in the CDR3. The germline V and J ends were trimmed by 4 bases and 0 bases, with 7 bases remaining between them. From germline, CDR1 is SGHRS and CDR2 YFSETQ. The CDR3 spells CASSKDMNTEAFF. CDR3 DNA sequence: TGCGCCAGCAGCAAGGACATGAACACTGAAGCTTTCTTT. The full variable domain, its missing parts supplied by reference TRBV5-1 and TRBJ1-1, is KAGVTQTPRYLIKTRGQQVTLSCSPISGHRSVSWYQQTPGQGLQFLFEYFSETQRNKGNFPGRFSGRQFSNSRSEMNVSTLELGDSALYLCASSKDMNTEAFFGQGTRLTVV.

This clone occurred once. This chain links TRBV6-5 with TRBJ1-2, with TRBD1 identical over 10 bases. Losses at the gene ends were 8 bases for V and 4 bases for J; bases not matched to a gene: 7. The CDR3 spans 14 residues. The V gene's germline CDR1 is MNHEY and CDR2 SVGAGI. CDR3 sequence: CASGGTGDSYGYTF. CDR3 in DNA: TGTGCCAGCGGGGGGACAGGGGATAGCTATGGCTACACCTTC.

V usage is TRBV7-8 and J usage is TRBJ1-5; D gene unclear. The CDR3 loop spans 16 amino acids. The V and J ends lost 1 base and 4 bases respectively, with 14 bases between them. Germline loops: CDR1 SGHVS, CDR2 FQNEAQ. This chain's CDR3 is CASSLGLSGLNQPQHF. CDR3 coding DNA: TGTGCCAGCAGCTTAGGGCTATCAGGTTTGAATCAGCCCCAGCATTTT.

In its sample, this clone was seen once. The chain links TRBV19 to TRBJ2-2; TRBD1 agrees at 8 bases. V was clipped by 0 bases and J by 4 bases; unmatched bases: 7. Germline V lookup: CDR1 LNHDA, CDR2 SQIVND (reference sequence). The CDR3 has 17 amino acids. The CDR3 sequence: CASSIDLGQGSTGELFF. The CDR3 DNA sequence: TGTGCCAGTAGTATAGATCTCGGACAGGGTAGCACCGGGGAGCTGTTTTTT.

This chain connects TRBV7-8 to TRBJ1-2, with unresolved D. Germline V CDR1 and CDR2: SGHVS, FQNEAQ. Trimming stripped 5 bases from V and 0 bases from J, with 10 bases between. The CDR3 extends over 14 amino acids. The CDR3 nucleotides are TGTGCCAGCAGCGGACGGGATACTAACTATGGCTACACCTTC. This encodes CASSGRDTNYGYTF.

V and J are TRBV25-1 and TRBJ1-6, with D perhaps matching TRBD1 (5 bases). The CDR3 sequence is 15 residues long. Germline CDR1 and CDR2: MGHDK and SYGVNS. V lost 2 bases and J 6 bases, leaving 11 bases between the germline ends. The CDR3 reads CASSETTVSNSPLHF. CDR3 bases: TGTGCCAGCAGTGAAACGACAGTTTCTAATTCACCCCTCCACTTT.

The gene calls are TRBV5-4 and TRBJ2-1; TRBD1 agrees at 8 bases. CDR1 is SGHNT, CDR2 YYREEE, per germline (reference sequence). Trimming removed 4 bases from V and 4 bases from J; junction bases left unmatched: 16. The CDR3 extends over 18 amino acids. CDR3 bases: TGTGCCAGCAGCGAGCGGACAGGGAATGTCGGTTTATACAATGAGCAGTTCTTC. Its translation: CASSERTGNVGLYNEQFF.

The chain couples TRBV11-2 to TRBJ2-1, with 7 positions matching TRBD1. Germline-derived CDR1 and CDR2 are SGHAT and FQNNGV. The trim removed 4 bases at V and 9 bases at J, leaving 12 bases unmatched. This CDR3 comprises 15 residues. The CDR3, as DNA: TGTGCCAGCAGCTCAACCGGGACAGATCGAGGTGAGCAGTTCTTC. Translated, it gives CASSSTGTDRGEQFF. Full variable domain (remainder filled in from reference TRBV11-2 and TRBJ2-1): EAGVAQSPRYKIIEKRQSVAFWCNPISGHATLYWYQQILGQGPKLLIQFQNNGVVDDSQLPKDRFSAERLKGVDSTLKIQPAKLEDSAVYLCASSSTGTDRGEQFFGPGTRLTVL.